The clone carrying this TCR beta chain showed up just a few times. Relative to the germline gene, one junction end is altered; a read error may explain this. This specimen comes from a study of blood T cells in healthy people across ages. It was with a sample-barcoded 5' primer and a J-beta primer mix that a second PCR of roughly 7 to 12 cycles was run. Via MiXCR, TCRdb re-called the 5' RACE reads, giving one row per CDR3 protein. Of approximately 800,000 distinct CDR3 sequences listed, roughly 24% were seen once; the top ten hold about 3%. The CDR3 is 12 amino acids. CDR1 is SGHTA and CDR2 is FQGTGA in the germline V gene. These records were also assigned to another study, of T cells of mothers and their children.

The source material was blood. This clonotype originated in a boy younger than 18 in good health. This chain connects TRBV7-3 to TRBJ2-3; D gene ambiguous. The CDR3 nucleotides read TGTGCCAGCAGCTCCGACGCAGATACGCGGTATTTT. It is translated as CASSSDADTRYF.